A single sample gave rise to the 31 T cell receptor beta chains below, sequenced in a study of PD-1 blockade in classical Hodgkin lymphoma. Specified time point: cycle 4 day 1 (C4D1), after less than seven weeks of nivolumab. Exposure to brentuximab vedotin varied, and each patient had relapsed following autologous stem cell transplantation. Repertoires were generated with immunoSEQ multiplex PCR, while TCRdb's copy carries only in-frame clones and drops some. The data contain 20,000 to 25,000 clones, approximately 77% of them singletons. The input for sequencing was peripheral blood mononuclear cells (PBMCs), taken before the fourth cycle of nivolumab. The receptor source for this set is a human donor with classical Hodgkin lymphoma.

The rearrangement uses TRBV19 and TRBJ2-3; TRBD2 might be the D (6 bases). This CDR3 is 14 amino acids long. V was trimmed by 4 bases and J by 3 bases, leaving 11 bases between them. CDR1 LNHDA and CDR2 SQIVND come from the germline V gene (reference sequence). CDR3 sequence (DNA): TGTGCCAGTAGTAAGGGACTGAGAACAGATACGCAGTATTTT. Its translation: CASSKGLRTDTQYF.

The V gene is TRBV7-2, the J gene TRBJ1-2; TRBD1 matches at 11 bases. V shed 6 bases, J shed 6 bases, and the junction held 3 bases outside the gene matches. The CDR3 loop spans 13 amino acids. The V gene's germline CDR1 is SGHTA and CDR2 FQGNSA. CDR3 bases: TGTGCCAGCAGTCCGGACAGGGGGCATGGCTACACCTTC. Translation gives CASSPDRGHGYTF.

The chain employs TRBV5-6 and TRBJ1-3, with D uncertain. The germline V gene has CDR1 SGHDT and CDR2 YYEEEE. The CDR3 length is 13 residues. The V and J ends lost 2 bases and 6 bases respectively, with 9 bases between them. CDR3 amino acids: CASSFDRVNTIYF. The CDR3 DNA follows: TGTGCCAGCAGCTTCGACCGTGTAAACACCATATATTTT.

The chain combines TRBV27 with TRBJ2-5, with 11 bases matching TRBD2. The trim removed 6 bases at V and 14 bases at J, leaving 11 bases unmatched. The germline V gene has CDR1 MNHEY and CDR2 SMNVEV (reference sequence). The CDR3 runs 13 residues. This chain's CDR3 is CASRKTGTSGRYF. The CDR3 DNA sequence: TGTGCCAGCAGAAAAACCGGGACTAGCGGCCGTTACTTC.

The J gene is TRBJ2-2, the V gene TRBV4-3; the D gene is possibly TRBD2 (7 bases). The CDR3 is 15 amino acids. CDR1 and CDR2 (germline): LGHNA, YSLEER. Trimming removed 3 bases at V and 4 bases at J, with 12 bases between. The CDR3: CASSQNRGGTGELFF. CDR3 DNA sequence: TGCGCCAGCAGCCAGAATAGGGGGGGCACCGGGGAGCTGTTTTTT.

This rearrangement joins TRBV2 to TRBJ2-2; D unresolved. CDR1 and CDR2 (germline): SNHLY, FYNNEI. Trimming cost V 3 bases and J 3 bases, with 17 bases left between them. The CDR3 spans 17 residues. The CDR3 nucleotides read TGTGCCAGCAGTGACAGTTGGCGAAAGGGCTACACCGGGGAGCTGTTTTTT. It codes for CASSDSWRKGYTGELFF.

The genes are TRBV27 and TRBJ2-7; D perhaps matches TRBD1 (6 bases). This CDR3 contains 14 residues. Germline V gene lookup returns CDR1 MNHEY and CDR2 SMNVEV (reference sequence). V was trimmed by 4 bases and J by 0 bases, leaving 10 bases between them. The CDR3 DNA reads as TGTGCCAGCAGTTCGCGACAGGACTCCTACGAGCAGTACTTC. This sequence encodes CASSSRQDSYEQYF.

By share, this clone counts as medium-sized. The chain has TRBV28 and TRBJ2-7; unclear D gene. The CDR3 totals 17 residues. Germline V gene sequence: CDR1 MDHEN, CDR2 SYDVKM. The V end lost 6 bases, the J end lost 3 bases, and 24 bases lay between the germline ends. DNA for the CDR3: TGTGCCAGCAGCAAACCGGACGCGTATGTTCGCAGCTACGAGCAGTACTTC. This gives the protein CASSKPDAYVRSYEQYF.

V gene TRBV5-8 combines with J gene TRBJ2-7, with D perhaps TRBD2 (6 bases). Germline CDR1 SGHTS, CDR2 YDEGEE. With 3 bases removed from V and 0 bases from J, the gap between germline ends came to 16 bases. CDR3 size: 16 residues. Here the CDR3 DNA reads TGTGCCAGCAGCTCCGCGGCAGCGGGCTTCTCCTACGAGCAGTACTTC. This sequence encodes CASSSAAAGFSYEQYF.

For this clone: The junction differs from germline at one of its ends, possibly a read error. The chain combines TRBV6-1 with TRBJ1-1; possible D gene TRBD1, 5 bases. The CDR3 has 17 amino acids. Germline loops: CDR1 MNHNS, CDR2 SASEGT. The CDR3 sequence: CASSEVGVAIRGQPNLF. The CDR3 DNA sequence: TGTGCCAGCAGTGAAGTGGGCGTGGCGATAAGGGGTCAACCAAACCTTTTT.

This clone was observed a handful of times. Different DNA sequences within this sample yield the same CDR3. The chain uses TRBV4-1 and TRBJ1-1, with 12 bases aligning to TRBD1. Trimming at V came to 1 base and at J to 1 base, leaving 4 bases not matched to a gene. Germline CDR1 reads MGHRA; CDR2 reads YSYEKL. The CDR3 length is 17 residues. CDR3 nucleotide sequence: TGCGCCAGCAGCCAAGTCCCGGGACAGGGGGCGAACACTGAAGCTTTCTTT. This sequence encodes CASSQVPGQGANTEAFF.

The V and J genes are TRBV5-4 and TRBJ1-6, with 8 nucleotides matching TRBD1. J gave up 10 bases and V 3 bases, and 12 bases lay outside the gene matches. Looked up from germline, CDR1 is SGHNT and CDR2 is YYREEE (reference sequence). The CDR3 totals 16 residues. CDR3 amino acids: CASSWGTGPPNSPLHF. CDR3 DNA sequence: TGTGCCAGCAGCTGGGGGACAGGCCCACCCAACTCACCCCTCCACTTT. Based on the CDR3 plus reference TRBV5-4 and TRBJ1-6, the full variable domain is ETGVTQSPTHLIKTRGQQVTLRCSSQSGHNTVSWYQQALGQGPQFIFQYYREEENGRGNFPPRFSGLQFPNYSSELNVNALELDDSALYLCASSWGTGPPNSPLHFGNGTRLTVT.

This clone was counted only a few times. CDR3 nucleotides: TGTGCTAGTGGTTTGGTACTTTTCGGCAGGGGGCGCAACCAAGAGACCCAGTACTTC. Translating gives CASGLVLFGRGRNQETQYF. The chain links TRBV12-5 to TRBJ2-5; 8 positions agree with TRBD1. The junction had 12 bases not matched to a gene; V was cut back by 0 bases and J by 0 bases. Germline loops: CDR1 LGHNT, CDR2 FRNRAP. The CDR3 has 19 residues.

The V and J genes are TRBV9 and TRBJ2-5, with 10 bases matching TRBD1. From germline, CDR1 is SGDLS and CDR2 YYNGEE. The V segment lost 0 bases and the J segment 4 bases; nucleotides outside the gene matches: 3. The CDR3 extends over 15 amino acids. The CDR3 nucleotides read TGTGCCAGCAGCGTAGTTGGACAGGGGGGAGAGACCCAGTACTTC. Translation gives CASSVVGQGGETQYF.

The chain joins TRBV6-5 to TRBJ1-4, with D possibly TRBD1 on 5 matching bases. CDR1 and CDR2 from the germline V gene are MNHEY and SVGAGI. This CDR3 is built from 16 residues. Trimming took off 0 bases at V and 2 bases at J, with 10 bases between the two ends. The CDR3 loop is CASSYSWGSTNEKLFF. DNA for the CDR3: TGTGCCAGCAGTTACTCCTGGGGGTCGACTAATGAAAAACTGTTTTTT.

This clone was picked up a small number of times. This sequence joins TRBV5-1 and TRBJ2-3; 7 nucleotides align to TRBD2. Germline assignment: CDR1 SGHRS and CDR2 YFSETQ. The J segment lost 6 bases and the V segment lost 4 bases, leaving 11 bases of the junction unmatched. The CDR3 totals 15 residues. The CDR3 loop is CASSATGTTPDTQYF. In DNA form, the CDR3 reads TGCGCCAGCAGCGCCACCGGGACTACCCCCGATACGCAGTATTTT.

This clone was picked up a small number of times. The CDR3 is CASSRQGPGYPLHF. The DNA of the CDR3 is TGTGCCAGCAGCCGACAGGGGCCGGGGTACCCCCTCCACTTT. The rearrangement links TRBV5-4 to TRBJ1-6; TRBD1 matches 8 bases. Germline loops: CDR1 SGHNT, CDR2 YYREEE (reference sequence). V gave up 4 bases and J gave up 13 bases; unmatched junction bases: 10. The CDR3 loop spans 14 amino acids.

The J gene is TRBJ2-7, the V gene TRBV11-3; D is unresolved. Looked up from germline, CDR1 is SGHNT and CDR2 is YENEEA. This CDR3 is built from 15 residues. V lost 0 bases and J lost 0, with 9 bases in between. CDR3 in DNA: TGTGCCAGCAGCTTAGACCCTGTACCCTCCTACGAGCAGTACTTC. Its translation is CASSLDPVPSYEQYF.

The rearrangement joins TRBV19 to TRBJ2-1; weak D call: TRBD2 (6 bases). Germline lookup yields CDR1 LNHDA and CDR2 SQIVND (reference sequence). The CDR3 has 15 amino acids. V lost 8 bases, J lost 2 bases, and 16 bases lay in between. CDR3 loop: CASQIGGNPYNEQFF. Written as DNA, the CDR3 is TGTGCCAGTCAAATTGGGGGGAATCCCTACAATGAGCAGTTCTTC.

This chain uses TRBV7-2 with TRBJ1-1, with D possibly matching TRBD1 (6 bases). The germline V and J ends were trimmed by 5 bases and 10 bases, with 23 bases remaining between them. CDR3 length equals 15 residues. CDR1 and CDR2 from the germline V gene are SGHTA and FQGNSA. The CDR3 protein is CASSPQGGQLLRAFF. CDR3 DNA sequence: TGTGCCAGCAGCCCACAAGGAGGACAGTTATTAAGAGCTTTCTTT.

V usage is TRBV5-1 and J usage is TRBJ2-3; D might be TRBD1 (6 bases). Germline-derived CDR1 and CDR2 are SGHRS and YFSETQ. Trimming removed 3 bases from V and 0 bases from J, with 11 bases in between. This CDR3 has 15 amino acids. CDR3 loop: CASSSRTDSTDTQYF. The CDR3 nucleotides are TGCGCCAGCAGCTCGAGGACAGATAGCACAGATACGCAGTATTTT.

The chain has TRBV9 and TRBJ2-7; D is unclear. V was trimmed by 3 bases and J by 4 bases, leaving 17 bases between them. Germline CDR1 and CDR2: SGDLS and YYNGEE. This CDR3 contains 15 residues. The CDR3 region is CASSAGRDPLYEQYF. The CDR3 DNA follows: TGTGCCAGCAGCGCCGGCCGAGACCCGTTATACGAGCAGTACTTC.

The chain has TRBV7-9 and TRBJ1-6, with 10 bases identical to TRBD1. In germline, CDR1 is SEHNR, CDR2 FQNEAQ (reference sequence). V dropped 4 bases and J dropped 6; count of bases not matched to a gene: 3. The CDR3 has 15 residues. The CDR3 sequence: CASSWGQGSNSPLHF. CDR3 bases: TGTGCCAGCAGCTGGGGACAGGGGAGTAATTCACCCCTCCACTTT.

This clone occurred once. The genes are TRBV7-9 and TRBJ2-3; D unclear. From germline, CDR1 is SEHNR and CDR2 FQNEAQ (reference sequence). The CDR3 spans 14 residues. V dropped 5 bases and J dropped 3 bases, with 12 bases sitting between them. This CDR3 reads CASSRKGETDTQYF. In DNA form, the CDR3 reads TGTGCCAGCAGCAGAAAGGGCGAAACAGATACGCAGTATTTT.

The chain has TRBV29-1 and TRBJ2-5; a possible D gene is TRBD1 (6 bases). The germline V and J ends were trimmed by 2 bases and 1 base, with 23 bases remaining between them. The germline V gene has CDR1 SQVTM and CDR2 ANQGSEA. CDR3 length equals 18 residues. CDR3 in DNA: TGCAGCGTTGAATGGGAGTGGGCTGATAGGGGGTCCCAAGAGACCCAGTACTTC. Its protein is CSVEWEWADRGSQETQYF.

The gene calls are TRBV16 and TRBJ1-2, with 9 bases lining up with TRBD1. This CDR3 contains 13 residues. CDR1 and CDR2 (germline): KGHSY, FQNENV. V trimming: 4 bases; J trimming: 6 bases; junction bases outside the gene matches: 3. The CDR3 loop is CASSPGTGHGYTF. In DNA, the CDR3 is TGTGCCAGCAGCCCCGGGACAGGGCATGGCTACACCTTC.

This clone appeared a few times. The chain couples TRBV9 to TRBJ1-5, with D perhaps TRBD1 (5 bases). The CDR3 extends over 14 amino acids. The V end was cut by 0 bases, the J end by 2 bases, with 6 bases between. Looked up from germline, CDR1 is SGDLS and CDR2 is YYNGEE. CDR3 sequence reads: CASSVGGGNQPQHF. As DNA, the CDR3 is TGTGCCAGCAGCGTAGGAGGGGGCAATCAGCCCCAGCATTTT.

J is TRBJ1-2 and V is TRBV4-3, with TRBD1 identical over 7 bases. Germline-derived CDR1 and CDR2 are LGHNA and YSLEER. The CDR3 loop spans 15 amino acids. V was clipped by 0 bases and J by 3 bases; unmatched bases: 4. CDR3 in amino acids: CASSQEFTGDYGYTF. As DNA, the CDR3 is TGCGCCAGCAGCCAAGAGTTCACAGGGGACTATGGCTACACCTTC.

This chain links TRBV28 with TRBJ2-3, with D possibly being TRBD2 (6 bases). There are 14 residues in the CDR3. The ends were cut back, 11 bases at V and 5 bases at J, with 20 bases in the middle. CDR1 MDHEN and CDR2 SYDVKM come from the germline V gene. The DNA of the CDR3 is TGTGCCCCCACAAGGGTAGCGGAGGGAGATACGCAGTATTTT. Its translation: CAPTRVAEGDTQYF.

The chain links TRBV27 to TRBJ2-1; no firm D call. CDR3 length: 13 amino acids. Germline-derived CDR1 and CDR2 are MNHEY and SMNVEV (reference sequence). The V end lost 1 base, the J end lost 7 bases, and 8 bases lay between the germline ends. CDR3 region: CASSLLGPNEQFF. CDR3 bases: TGTGCCAGCAGTTTATTAGGCCCAAATGAGCAGTTCTTC.

V gene TRBV7-9 combines with J gene TRBJ1-1; D is undetermined. This CDR3 region has 13 residues. Germline CDR1 is SEHNR and CDR2 is FQNEAQ (reference sequence). The ends were cut back, 6 bases at V and 1 base at J, with 9 bases in the middle. CDR3 in amino acids: CASRFTANTEAFF. Written as DNA, the CDR3 is TGTGCCAGCAGATTCACAGCGAACACTGAAGCTTTCTTT.